These 32 T cell receptor beta chains came from one sample sequenced in a study of blood T cells in healthy people across ages. With a J-beta primer mix and a sample-barcoded 5' primer, a second PCR ran about 7 to 11 cycles. Each CDR3 protein is one row after TCRdb ran MiXCR on the 5' RACE reads. The table shows about 1.7 million distinct CDR3 sequences, with about 30% occurring only once. The specimen was blood. Receptor source: a young woman in good health.

This clonotype was seen a handful of times. The chain has TRBV12-3 or TRBV12-4 and TRBJ1-5; 7 bases are a match to TRBD1. The CDR3 is 13 residues long. Trimming took 6 bases from V and 11 from J; bases not matched to a gene: 10. CDR3 in amino acids: CASSGTVQGTQHF. As DNA, the CDR3 is TGTGCCAGCAGCGGGACCGTACAGGGGACCCAGCATTTT.

The rearrangement joins TRBV6-5 to TRBJ1-1; D ambiguous. This CDR3 has 16 residues. Germline values: CDR1 MNHEY, CDR2 SVGAGI. The ends were cut back, 0 bases at V and 8 bases at J, with 19 bases in the middle. The CDR3 region is CASSYSITKRLVEAFF. The CDR3 DNA reads as TGTGCCAGCAGTTACTCGATCACCAAGAGGCTGGTCGAAGCTTTCTTT.

The gene calls are TRBV29-1 and TRBJ2-3; D is perhaps TRBD2 (6 bases). V was clipped by 4 bases and J by 4 bases, with 15 bases between them. The CDR3 covers 14 residues. Germline V gene lookup returns CDR1 SQVTM and CDR2 ANQGSEA. CDR3 sequence (DNA): TGCAGCGTTGCGCGGGGCGTCTATCCAGATACGCAGTATTTT. It codes for CSVARGVYPDTQYF.

The rearrangement links TRBV5-5 to TRBJ2-7; D is perhaps TRBD1 (6 bases). Germline V gene data show CDR1 as SGHKS and CDR2 as YYEKEE (reference sequence). This CDR3 is 16 amino acids long. V was pared by 0 bases and J by 3 bases, with 16 bases between. Here the CDR3 reads CASSLASGASSYEQYF. The CDR3 DNA follows: TGTGCCAGCAGCTTGGCTTCAGGGGCCAGCAGCTACGAGCAGTACTTC. The whole variable domain, filled in from reference TRBV5-5 and TRBJ2-7, reads DAGVTQSPTHLIKTRGQQVTLRCSPISGHKSVSWYQQVLGQGPQFIFQYYEKEERGRGNFPDRFSARQFPNYSSELNVNALLLGDSALYLCASSLASGASSYEQYFGPGTRLTVT.

This clonotype was detected a few times. The CDR3 protein is CASSLPPSSTDTQYF. The DNA for the CDR3 is TGTGCCAGCAGCTTACCGCCCTCTAGCACAGATACGCAGTATTTT. This sequence joins TRBV7-2 and TRBJ2-3; D is unclear. CDR1 is SGHTA, CDR2 FQGNSA, per germline. This CDR3 contains 15 residues. Trimming left V 2 bases short and J 0 bases short, with 9 bases between.

This chain connects TRBV24-1 to TRBJ2-1, with 10 bases identical to TRBD1. The J call may be in error: the DNA end matches TRBJ2-7 better. Germline CDR1 and CDR2: KGHDR and SFDVKD. The CDR3 runs 15 residues. The CDR3 spells CATSDPGTGDNEQYF. The DNA of the CDR3 is TGTGCCACCAGTGATCCCGGGACAGGGGACAATGAGCAGTACTTC.

The chain has TRBV3-1 and TRBJ2-5, with 8 bases matching TRBD2. Germline V gene lookup returns CDR1 LGHDT and CDR2 YNNKEL (reference sequence). V was pared by 7 bases and J by 7 bases, with 11 bases of the junction left unmatched. The CDR3 contains 14 residues. CDR3 in amino acids: CASNPASGLGTQYF. The CDR3 region has the DNA TGTGCCAGCAATCCGGCTAGCGGGCTCGGGACCCAGTACTTC.

This chain joins TRBV28 and TRBJ1-2; 8 nucleotides line up with TRBD1. V trimming: 10 bases; J trimming: 4 bases; junction bases outside the gene matches: 8. Per germline, CDR1 MDHEN and CDR2 SYDVKM. There are 13 residues in the CDR3. The CDR3 spells CAIRTGGSYGYTF. CDR3 in DNA: TGTGCCATTCGAACAGGGGGTAGCTATGGCTACACCTTC.

The chain carries TRBV20-1 and TRBJ2-5; 12 nucleotides align to TRBD2. There are 16 residues in the CDR3. V gave up 0 bases and J gave up 9 bases; unmatched junction bases: 11. Germline V gene data show CDR1 as DFQATT and CDR2 as SNEGSKA (reference sequence). CDR3 sequence reads: CSARDVTSGRGEAQYF. For the CDR3, the DNA is TGCAGTGCTAGAGACGTGACTAGCGGGAGAGGGGAGGCCCAGTACTTC.

This clonotype showed up just a few times. The rearrangement joins TRBV20-1 to TRBJ2-3; D unclear. The germline V and J ends were trimmed by 5 bases and 5 bases, with 17 bases remaining between them. The CDR3 covers 14 residues. Germline CDR1 DFQATT, CDR2 SNEGSKA (reference sequence). CDR3 in amino acids: CSASTRSDGDTQYF. DNA of the CDR3: TGCAGTGCTTCAACCAGGAGTGATGGAGATACGCAGTATTTT.

The rearrangement links TRBV6-1 to TRBJ1-5; the D is unclear. This CDR3 region has 14 residues. The germline V and J ends were trimmed by 6 bases and 3 bases, with 12 bases remaining between them. Per the germline V gene, CDR1 is MNHNS and CDR2 is SASEGT. The CDR3 is CASRLTSDNQPQHF. The DNA for the CDR3 is TGTGCCAGCAGGTTAACTTCGGACAATCAGCCCCAGCATTTT.

The chain employs TRBV5-4 and TRBJ2-5; TRBD1 matches at 8 bases. V lost 9 bases and J lost 1; bases outside the gene matches: 5. Per germline, CDR1 SGHNT and CDR2 YYREEE (reference sequence). The CDR3 length is 13 residues. The CDR3 coding sequence is TGTGCCATCCAGGGGGCCCCCCAAGAGACCCAGTACTTC. Its protein product is CAIQGAPQETQYF. The complete variable domain, with remaining parts taken from reference TRBV5-4 and TRBJ2-5, reads ETGVTQSPTHLIKTRGQQVTLRCSSQSGHNTVSWYQQALGQGPQFIFQYYREEENGRGNFPPRFSGLQFPNYSSELNVNALELDDSALYLCAIQGAPQETQYFGPGTRLLVL.

This sequence joins TRBV7-9 and TRBJ2-7; 7 bases agree with TRBD1. Germline CDR1 is SEHNR and CDR2 is FQNEAQ (reference sequence). The ends lost 5 bases at V and 0 bases at J; junction bases unmatched: 10. This CDR3 comprises 16 residues. The CDR3: CASSQRTGTSSYEQYF. CDR3 sequence (DNA): TGTGCCAGCAGCCAGCGGACAGGAACGAGCTCCTACGAGCAGTACTTC.

This clonotype occurred a few times. This chain uses TRBV7-6 with TRBJ2-7; D call uncertain. Germline CDR1 SGHVS, CDR2 FNYEAQ. V lost 0 bases and J 6 bases, leaving 9 bases between the germline ends. The CDR3 length is 13 residues. Here the CDR3 reads CASSLALGFEQYF. DNA of the CDR3: TGTGCCAGCAGCTTAGCGCTCGGATTCGAGCAGTACTTC.

The chain joins TRBV7-9 to TRBJ1-1; D remains unclear. The V and J ends lost 4 bases and 0 bases respectively, with 9 bases between them. Germline V gene sequence: CDR1 SEHNR, CDR2 FQNEAQ (reference sequence). The CDR3 is 14 residues long. Here the CDR3 reads CASSYGGLNTEAFF. The DNA of the CDR3 is TGTGCCAGCAGCTACGGAGGGCTGAACACTGAAGCTTTCTTT.

The gene calls are TRBV7-2 and TRBJ2-3; the match to TRBD2 covers 9 bases. Germline CDR1 and CDR2: SGHTA and FQGNSA. With 1 base clipped from V and 4 bases from J, the junction kept 9 bases outside the gene matches. The length of the CDR3 is 17 residues. CDR3 region: CASSLGMAGGGADTQYF. The CDR3 coding sequence is TGTGCCAGCAGCTTAGGGATGGCGGGGGGGGGCGCAGATACGCAGTATTTT.

This clonotype has only a few counts. This chain uses TRBV5-5 with TRBJ1-3; D is undetermined. The CDR3 extends over 16 amino acids. Germline CDR1 reads SGHKS; CDR2 reads YYEKEE (reference sequence). V lost 2 bases to trimming and J lost 0 bases, with 12 bases between them. DNA for the CDR3: TGTGCCAGCAGCTTTAGTGGCGGAGCCTCTGGAAACACCATATATTTT. Translation: CASSFSGGASGNTIYF.

V gene TRBV24-1 combines with J gene TRBJ2-3; D not resolved. Germline values: CDR1 KGHDR, CDR2 SFDVKD. The CDR3 covers 11 residues. V lost 4 bases to trimming and J lost 4 bases, with 2 bases between them. CDR3: CATSDPDTQYF. DNA of the CDR3: TGTGCCACCAGTGACCCAGATACGCAGTATTTT.

As for this clonotype: Given a much more abundant clone one base away, this may be a read error. The J gene is TRBJ2-6, the V gene TRBV7-2; no clear D. CDR1 is SGHTA and CDR2 is FQGNSA in the germline V gene. The CDR3 sequence is 15 residues long. Between the trimmed V and J ends, which lost 5 bases and 0 bases, there was a span of 8 bases. CDR3 DNA sequence: TGTACCAGCAGCATCAAGGGCTCTGGGGCCAACGTCCTGACTTTC. Amino acid sequence: CTSSIKGSGANVLTF.

This clonotype was detected a few times. This rearrangement joins TRBV6-2 or TRBV6-3 to TRBJ1-5, with a tentative D call TRBD1 (5 bases). The CDR3 totals 15 residues. The V end lost 6 bases, the J end lost 1 base, and 13 bases lay between the germline ends. Per germline, CDR1 MNHEY and CDR2 SVGEGT. Written as DNA, the CDR3 is TGTGCCAGCAGACTACAGGCGGGGAGCAATCAGCCCCAGCATTTT. Amino acid sequence: CASRLQAGSNQPQHF.

The gene calls are TRBV20-1 and TRBJ2-3; D is uncertain. Trimming left V 4 bases short and J 0 bases short, with 8 bases between. The CDR3 contains 13 residues. The V gene's germline CDR1 is DFQATT and CDR2 SNEGSKA (reference sequence). The CDR3 DNA reads TGCAGTGCTAAAGTTTCTAGCACAGATACGCAGTATTTT. Translation gives CSAKVSSTDTQYF.

This clonotype was seen more than once but under ten times. The rearrangement links TRBV4-1 to TRBJ2-5; weak D call: TRBD1 (6 bases). This CDR3 contains 14 residues. In germline, CDR1 is MGHRA, CDR2 YSYEKL. Trimming removed 2 bases at V and 3 bases at J, with 10 bases between. The CDR3: CASSQQGTKETQYF. CDR3 DNA: TGCGCCAGCAGCCAACAGGGGACCAAAGAGACCCAGTACTTC.

J is TRBJ2-3 and V is TRBV2, with 11 positions matching TRBD2. The CDR3 extends over 13 amino acids. Germline-derived CDR1 and CDR2 are SNHLY and FYNNEI. V lost 5 bases to trimming and J lost 10 bases; unmatched junction nucleotides: 5. The CDR3 region is CASSSGTSGSQYF. The CDR3 nucleotides read TGTGCCAGCAGTTCCGGGACTAGCGGTTCGCAGTATTTT.

This clonotype occurred many times. The chain is built from TRBV7-2 and TRBJ1-1; 11 bases are shared with TRBD1. The ends lost 5 bases at V and 4 bases at J; junction bases unmatched: 3. The CDR3 spans 14 residues. CDR1 SGHTA and CDR2 FQGNSA come from the germline V gene. Written as DNA, the CDR3 is TGTGCCAGCAGCACCGGGACAGGGGGCACTGAAGCTTTCTTT. It encodes CASSTGTGGTEAFF.

This sequence joins TRBV20-1 and TRBJ1-3; D gene unclear. The CDR3 is made up of 14 amino acids. CDR1 is DFQATT and CDR2 is SNEGSKA in the germline V gene (reference sequence). V was clipped by 3 bases and J by 0 bases, with 9 bases between them. CDR3 loop: CSASKGSSGNTIYF. CDR3 DNA: TGCAGTGCTAGTAAGGGTAGCTCTGGAAACACCATATATTTT.

The table lists this clonotype with a few counts. A single base separates this from a much larger clone, so it may be a read error. J is TRBJ1-6 and V is TRBV7-6; D ambiguous. Germline lookup yields CDR1 SGHVS and CDR2 FNYEAQ. The CDR3 has 17 residues. Trimming pared 1 base from V and 0 bases from J, leaving 10 bases between. The CDR3 DNA sequence: TGTGCCAGCAGCTTAGGAGAAGGAAGCTCCTATAATTCACCCCTCCACTTT. It codes for CASSLGEGSSYNSPLHF.

The genes are TRBV7-8 and TRBJ1-1; a weak D match, TRBD1 (6 bases). From germline, CDR1 is SGHVS and CDR2 FQNEAQ. The V gene lost 0 bases and the J gene lost 4 bases, with 15 bases spanning the gap. The CDR3 is made up of 16 amino acids. CDR3 sequence (DNA): TGTGCCAGCAGCTTAGCGCGGGGGGGGCGCGGCACTGAAGCTTTCTTT. Translating it yields CASSLARGGRGTEAFF.

This chain joins TRBV29-1 and TRBJ2-7; TRBD2 is a possible D gene (5 bases). This CDR3 has 12 residues. CDR1 and CDR2 from the germline V gene are SQVTM and ANQGSEA. V was cut by 4 bases and J by 7 bases, with 14 bases left in between. CDR3 nucleotides: TGCAGCGTTGCCCTCTCACGGGATGAGCAGTACTTC. It encodes CSVALSRDEQYF.

As to this clonotype: An end of the junction differs from the germline gene, which may be a read error. V is TRBV10-3 and J is TRBJ2-3, with D possibly matching TRBD1 (7 bases). This CDR3 is built from 14 residues. Germline-derived CDR1 and CDR2 are ENHRY and SYGVKD. In nucleotides, the CDR3 is TGTGCCATCAAGGGGGTTGGGGGGACAGAAACGCAGTATTTT. Protein sequence: CAIKGVGGTETQYF.

This clonotype was counted ten times or more. The chain has TRBV4-1 and TRBJ1-2; 10 bases are shared with TRBD1. Trimming took 1 base from V and 4 from J; bases not matched to a gene: 0. Looked up from germline, CDR1 is MGHRA and CDR2 is YSYEKL. The CDR3 sequence is 14 residues long. The CDR3 loop reads CASSQGDRGYGYTF. The CDR3 nucleotides read TGCGCCAGCAGCCAAGGGGACAGGGGCTATGGCTACACCTTC.

The table lists this clonotype with a few counts. The rearrangement links TRBV5-1 to TRBJ2-2, with D perhaps TRBD1 or TRBD2 (5 bases each). Germline lookup yields CDR1 SGHRS and CDR2 YFSETQ. The CDR3 is 16 amino acids. Trimming removed 3 bases at V and 3 bases at J, with 15 bases between. Written as DNA, the CDR3 is TGCGCCAGCAGCTCACGCCGGGAAGGGGACACCGGGGAGCTGTTTTTT. Its protein product is CASSSRREGDTGELFF.

This clonotype was seen just once. The CDR3 DNA follows: TGTGCCAGCAGTCCCCCGCACCAAGAGACCCAGTACTTC. Its protein is CASSPPHQETQYF. The rearrangement uses TRBV12-3 or TRBV12-4 and TRBJ2-5; D remains ambiguous. This CDR3 spans 13 amino acids. Trimming left V 5 bases short and J 0 bases short, with 7 bases between.